The clone carrying this T cell receptor beta chain was counted a few times. Its antigen is undetermined. The data were obtained in a study of beta chain features in type 1 diabetes. Study-wide points: With patients and controls alike, PCR might favor shorter templates to an equal degree. These data did not resolve whether HLA type affects TCRB rearrangement.

Germline lookup yields CDR1 GTSNPN and CDR2 SVGIG (reference sequence). V shed 3 bases and J shed 2 bases, with 13 bases lying between them. The CDR3 has 14 residues. Expressed TCRB transcripts were sequenced after all isolated RNA was converted to cDNA. Sequencing used immunoSEQ multiplex PCR; TCRdb keeps in-frame clones, though not all of them. The data contain a few hundred thousand clones, under 13% of them singletons. Sequencing was carried out using central memory CD4+ T cells from blood. This TCR was sampled from a man aged 18-30 years in good health. This chain connects TRBV30 to TRBJ2-5; D may correspond to TRBD1 or TRBD2 (6 bases each). CDR3 in DNA: TGTGCCTGGAGGAAGGGGGGCGGTCAAGAGACCCAGTACTTC. It encodes CAWRKGGGQETQYF. Using reference TRBV30 and TRBJ2-5 for the parts outside the CDR3, the full variable domain is SQTIHQWPATLVQPVGSPLSLECTVEGTSNPNLYWYRQAAGRGLQLLFYSVGIGQISSEVPQNLSASRPQDRQFILSSKKLLLSDSGFYLCAWRKGGGQETQYFGPGTRLLVL.